The sequence of this TCR beta chain was determined in a study of shared clonotypes between healthy human individuals. General observations from the study: Compared with clonotypes that all four donors shared, non-shared clonotypes had lower generation probabilities. A few donors showed sharing of 4.5% to 5% of naive CD4 clonotypes.

Trimming pared 6 bases from V and 8 bases from J, leaving 25 bases between. This CDR3 region has 17 residues. About this clone itself: Its matching antigen is unknown.

Within Nashville, Tennessee resided all donors, each a Caucasian adult. Genomic DNA per cell subset filled all wells of several immunoSEQ plates. Data came from immunoSEQ multiplex PCR; TCRdb stores just in-frame clones and leaves some out. Found here are approximately 2,300,000 clones, approximately 90% of them singletons; the top ten hold more than 0.35%. The chain combines TRBV6-7 with TRBJ1-4; no clear D gene. TRBV6-7 is flagged as an ORF with uncertain function. The origin of this receptor is a man aged 18 to 29 in good health. Some clones in this sample may be carry-over from other donors' samples. Sequencing was done on a sample of naive CD4+ T cells from PBMCs. The subset: CD45RA+ positively selected. CDR3 sequence reads: CASSHNSRGPLKEKLFF. The CDR3 DNA sequence: TGTGCCAGCAGCCATAATTCCCGTGGGCCCCTCAAAGAAAAACTGTTTTTT.